This TCR beta chain originates from a study of blood T cell repertoires in COVID-19. About the research overall: The study drew acute and convalescent COVID-19 samples from the United States, Italy and Spain.

The cohort comprised adults aged about 18 to 100 years residing in some 24 US areas. Participant reports of clinical history set cohort assignment. In the study's own analysis: Reference gene primers were amplified, and this amplification served to estimate nucleated cell counts. Clones were read by immunoSEQ multiplex PCR, and TCRdb kept only the in-frame ones, dropping some. V, J and clone size were drawn from that table, and D and trimming were deduced from the DNA. Among 200,000 or so clones, approximately 90% were seen once, and the ten largest hold 2% to 2.5%. Source material: PBMCs or T cells enriched from blood (not recorded which). This TCR was sampled from a woman in her forties with acute COVID-19.

CDR3 coding DNA: TGTGCCAGCAGTTGGACAGAGAACACTGAAGCTTTCTTT. This codes for CASSWTENTEAFF. The chain uses TRBV27 and TRBJ1-1; weak D call: TRBD1 (6 bases). Per germline, CDR1 MNHEY and CDR2 SMNVEV (reference sequence). The CDR3 contains 13 residues. V was cut by 4 bases and J by 1 base, with 7 bases left in between.